Listed below are T cell receptor beta chains from one sample, sequenced in a study of cytomegalovirus exposure and HLA in healthy donors. The data were produced by immunoSEQ multiplex PCR, yet TCRdb's version contains in-frame clones alone and is incomplete. The sample holds approximately 110,000 clones, 65% to 85% seen once. Sequenced material: PBMCs. The receptor source for this set is a man in his fifties in good health and CMV-seronegative. Both conserved end residues are trimmed from each CDR3.

CDR3 protein | V gene
ASSHLRDYEQY | TRBV4-1
ASSQDIGTGERPLH | TRBV4-3
ASSLVTTTYNEQF | TRBV5-1
ASSLAGQGGTGELF | TRBV5-1
ASSLHAGEGYEQY | TRBV7-2
ASGPQGVGNEKLF | TRBV4-1
AWLVAGEYNEQF | TRBV30
ASSFFLARGTGELF | TRBV28
ASTNQGQALAKNIQY | TRBV19
ASSFKQGTTEAF | TRBV27
ASSDRVGGTGELF | TRBV27
ASKNTGEVFTQY | TRBV28
ASSAETGSNQPQH | TRBV6-4
ASSRTGGYEQY | TRBV7-3
ASSLYFALASAEGYGYT | TRBV4-3
ASNPGQDQPQH | TRBV19
ASSLTTGGSYNEQF | TRBV27
AIKEALSRGGYT | TRBV10-3
AISEWQGYTYEQY | TRBV10-3
ASSRGGLLGDGYT | TRBV7-3
ASSGPETNFRDEQF | TRBV25-1
ASSLPGLAESGETQY | TRBV28
ASSAGLTYNEQF | TRBV9
ASSIYHGSSSGNTIY | TRBV19
ASSPDRALGYT | TRBV7-2
SARGTAYEQY | TRBV29-1
ASSQDPNRRDGYT | TRBV4-1
ASGQGFTNEKLF | TRBV12-5
ASSPAGNYGYT | TRBV7-2
ASSPTGGVDTQY | TRBV7-2
ASRREINSYEQY | TRBV7-8
ASGLLAGAHAKNIQY | TRBV7-2
ASSELLGTSGGLDTQY | TRBV2
ASSLRSSVNGELF | TRBV7-8
AISEVDGGAF | TRBV10-3
ASSIRTGTGSEAF | TRBV27
ASIDRGWTEAF | TRBV6-5